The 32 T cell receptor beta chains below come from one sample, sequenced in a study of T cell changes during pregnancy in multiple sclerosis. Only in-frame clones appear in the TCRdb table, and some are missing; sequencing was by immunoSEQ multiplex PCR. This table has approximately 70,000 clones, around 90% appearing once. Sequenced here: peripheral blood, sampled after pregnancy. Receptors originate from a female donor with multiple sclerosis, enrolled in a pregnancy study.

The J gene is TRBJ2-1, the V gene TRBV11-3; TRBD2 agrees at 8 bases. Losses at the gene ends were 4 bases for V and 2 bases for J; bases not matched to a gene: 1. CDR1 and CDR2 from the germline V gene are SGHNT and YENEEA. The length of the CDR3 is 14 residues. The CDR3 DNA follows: TGTGCCAGCAGCTCGGGACTAGCCTACAATGAGCAGTTCTTC. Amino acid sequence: CASSSGLAYNEQFF.

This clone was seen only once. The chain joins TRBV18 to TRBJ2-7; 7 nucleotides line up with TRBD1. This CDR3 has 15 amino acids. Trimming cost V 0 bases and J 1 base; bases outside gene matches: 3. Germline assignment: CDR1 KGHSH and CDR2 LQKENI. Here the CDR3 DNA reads TGTGCCAGCTCACCACCGTCCAGGGGGTCCTACGAGCAGTACTTC. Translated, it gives CASSPPSRGSYEQYF.

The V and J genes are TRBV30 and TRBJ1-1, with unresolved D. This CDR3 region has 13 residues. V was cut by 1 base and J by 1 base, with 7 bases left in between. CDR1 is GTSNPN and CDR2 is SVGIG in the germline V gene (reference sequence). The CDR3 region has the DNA TGTGCCTGGAGTGGAGCATGGAACACTGAAGCTTTCTTT. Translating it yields CAWSGAWNTEAFF.

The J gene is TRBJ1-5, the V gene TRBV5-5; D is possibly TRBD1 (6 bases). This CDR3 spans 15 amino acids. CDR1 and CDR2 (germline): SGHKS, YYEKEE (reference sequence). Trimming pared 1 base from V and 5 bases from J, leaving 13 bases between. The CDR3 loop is CASSLLGDTYQPQHF. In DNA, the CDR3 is TGTGCCAGCAGCTTGTTAGGGGACACTTATCAGCCCCAGCATTTT. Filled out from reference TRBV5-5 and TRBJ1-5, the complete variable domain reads DAGVTQSPTHLIKTRGQQVTLRCSPISGHKSVSWYQQVLGQGPQFIFQYYEKEERGRGNFPDRFSARQFPNYSSELNVNALLLGDSALYLCASSLLGDTYQPQHFGDGTRLSIL.

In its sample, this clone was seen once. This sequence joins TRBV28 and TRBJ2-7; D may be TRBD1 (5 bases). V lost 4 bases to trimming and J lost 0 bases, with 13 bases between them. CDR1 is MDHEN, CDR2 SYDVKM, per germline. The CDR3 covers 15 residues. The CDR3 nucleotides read TGTGCCAGCAGTTCCCCCGACAGCCGCTCCTACGAGCAGTACTTC. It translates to CASSSPDSRSYEQYF.

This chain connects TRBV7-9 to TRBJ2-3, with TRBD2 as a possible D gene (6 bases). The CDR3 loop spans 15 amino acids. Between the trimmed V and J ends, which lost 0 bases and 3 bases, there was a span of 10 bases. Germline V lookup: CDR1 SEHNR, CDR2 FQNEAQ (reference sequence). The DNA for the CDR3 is TGTGCCAGCAGCTTAGCCCATGGGGGGACAGATACGCAGTATTTT. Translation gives CASSLAHGGTDTQYF.

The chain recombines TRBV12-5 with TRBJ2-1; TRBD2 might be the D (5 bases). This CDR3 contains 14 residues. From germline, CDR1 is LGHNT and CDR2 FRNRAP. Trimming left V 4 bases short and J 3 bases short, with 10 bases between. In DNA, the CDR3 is TGTGCTAGTGGTTCGGAGCGGTTCTACAATGAGCAGTTCTTC. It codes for CASGSERFYNEQFF.

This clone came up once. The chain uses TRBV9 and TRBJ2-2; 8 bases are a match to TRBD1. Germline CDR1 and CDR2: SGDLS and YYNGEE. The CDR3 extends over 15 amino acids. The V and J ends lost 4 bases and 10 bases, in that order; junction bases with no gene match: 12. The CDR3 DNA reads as TGTGCCAGCAGCACAGGGTGGACAGGGAAGGTGGAGCTGTTTTTT. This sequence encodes CASSTGWTGKVELFF.

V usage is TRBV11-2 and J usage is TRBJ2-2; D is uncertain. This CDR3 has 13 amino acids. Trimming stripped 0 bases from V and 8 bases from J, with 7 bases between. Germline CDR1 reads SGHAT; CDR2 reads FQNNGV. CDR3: CASSLDPQGELFF. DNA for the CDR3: TGTGCCAGCAGCTTAGATCCCCAGGGGGAGCTGTTTTTT.

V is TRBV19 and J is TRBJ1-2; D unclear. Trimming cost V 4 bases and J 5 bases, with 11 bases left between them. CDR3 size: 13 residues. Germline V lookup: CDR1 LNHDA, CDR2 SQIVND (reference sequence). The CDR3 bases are TGTGCCAGTAGTACCGGGAGGAATTATGGCTACACCTTC. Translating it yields CASSTGRNYGYTF.

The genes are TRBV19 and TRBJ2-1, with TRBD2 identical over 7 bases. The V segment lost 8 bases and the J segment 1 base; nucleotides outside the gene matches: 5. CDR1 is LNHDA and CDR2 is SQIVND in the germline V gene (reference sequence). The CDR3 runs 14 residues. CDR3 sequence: CASGQRESYNEQFF. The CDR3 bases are TGTGCCAGTGGTCAGCGGGAATCCTACAATGAGCAGTTCTTC. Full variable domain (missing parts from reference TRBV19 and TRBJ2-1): DGGITQSPKYLFRKEGQNVTLSCEQNLNHDAMYWYRQDPGQGLRLIYYSQIVNDFQKGDIAEGYSVSREKKESFPLTVTSAQKNPTAFYLCASGQRESYNEQFFGPGTRLTVL.

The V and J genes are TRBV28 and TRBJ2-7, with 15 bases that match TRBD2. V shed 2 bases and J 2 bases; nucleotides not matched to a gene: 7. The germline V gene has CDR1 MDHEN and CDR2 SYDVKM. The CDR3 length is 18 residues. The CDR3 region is CASSLPGLAGGLTYEQYF. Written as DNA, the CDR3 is TGTGCCAGCAGTTTACCGGGACTAGCGGGAGGTCTTACCTACGAGCAGTACTTC. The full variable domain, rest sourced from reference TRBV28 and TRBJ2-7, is DVKVTQSSRYLVKRTGEKVFLECVQDMDHENMFWYRQDPGLGLRLIYFSYDVKMKEKGDIPEGYSVSREKKERFSLILESASTNQTSMYLCASSLPGLAGGLTYEQYFGPGTRLTVT.

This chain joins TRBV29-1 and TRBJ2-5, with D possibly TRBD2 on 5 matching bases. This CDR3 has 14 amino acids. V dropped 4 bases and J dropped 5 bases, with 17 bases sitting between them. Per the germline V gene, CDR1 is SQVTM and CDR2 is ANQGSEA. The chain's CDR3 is CSVGVGAPGETQYF. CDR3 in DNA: TGCAGCGTTGGGGTGGGAGCACCGGGGGAGACCCAGTACTTC.

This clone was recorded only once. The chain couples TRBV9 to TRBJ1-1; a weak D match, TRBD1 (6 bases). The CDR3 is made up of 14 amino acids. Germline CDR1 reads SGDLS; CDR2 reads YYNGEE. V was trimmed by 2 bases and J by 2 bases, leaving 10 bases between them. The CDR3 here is CASSVLTGNTEAFF. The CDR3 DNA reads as TGTGCCAGCAGCGTTTTGACAGGTAACACTGAAGCTTTCTTT.

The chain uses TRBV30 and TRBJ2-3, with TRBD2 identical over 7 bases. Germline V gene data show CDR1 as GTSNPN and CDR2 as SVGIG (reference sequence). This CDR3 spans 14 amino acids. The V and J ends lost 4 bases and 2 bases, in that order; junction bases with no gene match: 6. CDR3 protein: CAWNREVYTDTQYF. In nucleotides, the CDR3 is TGTGCCTGGAATCGGGAGGTATACACAGATACGCAGTATTTT.

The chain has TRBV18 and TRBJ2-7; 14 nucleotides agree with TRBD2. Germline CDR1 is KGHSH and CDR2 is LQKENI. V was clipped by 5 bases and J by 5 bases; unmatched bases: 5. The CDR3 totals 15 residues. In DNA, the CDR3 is TGTGCCAGCTCAGGCGGGACTAGCGGGAGAGACGAGCAGTACTTC. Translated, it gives CASSGGTSGRDEQYF. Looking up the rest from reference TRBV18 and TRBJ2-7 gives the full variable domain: NAGVMQNPRHLVRRRGQEARLRCSPMKGHSHVYWYRQLPEEGLKFMVYLQKENIIDESGMPKERFSAEFPKEGPSILRIQQVVRGDSAAYFCASSGGTSGRDEQYFGPGTRLTVT.

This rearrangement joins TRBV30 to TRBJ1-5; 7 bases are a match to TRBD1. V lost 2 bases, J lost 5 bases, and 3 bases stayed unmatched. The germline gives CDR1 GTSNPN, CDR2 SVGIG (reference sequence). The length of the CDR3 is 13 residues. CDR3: CAWSTGTDQPQHF. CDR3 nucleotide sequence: TGTGCCTGGAGTACTGGGACAGATCAGCCCCAGCATTTT.

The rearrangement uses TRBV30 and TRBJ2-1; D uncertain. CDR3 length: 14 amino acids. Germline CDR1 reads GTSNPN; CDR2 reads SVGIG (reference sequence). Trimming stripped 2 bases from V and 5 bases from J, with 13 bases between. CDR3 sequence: CAWSSSQIHNEQFF. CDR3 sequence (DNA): TGTGCCTGGAGTTCGTCACAAATCCACAATGAGCAGTTCTTC.

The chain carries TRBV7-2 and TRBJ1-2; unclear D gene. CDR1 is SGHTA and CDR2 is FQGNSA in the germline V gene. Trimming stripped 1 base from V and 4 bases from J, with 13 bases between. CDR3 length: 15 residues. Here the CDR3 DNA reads TGTGCCAGCAGCTTAGGTAGTCAGGCTGTCTATGGCTACACCTTC. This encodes CASSLGSQAVYGYTF.

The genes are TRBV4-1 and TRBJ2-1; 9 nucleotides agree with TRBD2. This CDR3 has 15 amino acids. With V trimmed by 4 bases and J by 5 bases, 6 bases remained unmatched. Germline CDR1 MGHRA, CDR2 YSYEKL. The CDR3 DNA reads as TGCGCCAGCAGCCGCGGCGCTAGCGGGGACAATGAGCAGTTCTTC. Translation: CASSRGASGDNEQFF.

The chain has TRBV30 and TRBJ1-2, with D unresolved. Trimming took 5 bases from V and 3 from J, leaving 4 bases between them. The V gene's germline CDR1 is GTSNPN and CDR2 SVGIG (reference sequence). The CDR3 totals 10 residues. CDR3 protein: CAWADYGYTF. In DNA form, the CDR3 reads TGTGCCTGGGCAGACTATGGCTACACCTTC.

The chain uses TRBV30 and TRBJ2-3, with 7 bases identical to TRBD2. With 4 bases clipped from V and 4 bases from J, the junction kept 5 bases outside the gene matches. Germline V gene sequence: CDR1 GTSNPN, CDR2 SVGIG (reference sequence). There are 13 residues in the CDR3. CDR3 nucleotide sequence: TGTGCCTGGAAGTGGGGGGGGGCAGATACGCAGTATTTT. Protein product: CAWKWGGADTQYF.

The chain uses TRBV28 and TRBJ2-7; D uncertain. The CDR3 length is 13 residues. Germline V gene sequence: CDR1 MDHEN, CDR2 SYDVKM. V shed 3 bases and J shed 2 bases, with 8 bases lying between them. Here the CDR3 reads CASSLQAPYEQYF. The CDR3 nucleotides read TGTGCCAGCAGTTTGCAGGCCCCCTACGAGCAGTACTTC.

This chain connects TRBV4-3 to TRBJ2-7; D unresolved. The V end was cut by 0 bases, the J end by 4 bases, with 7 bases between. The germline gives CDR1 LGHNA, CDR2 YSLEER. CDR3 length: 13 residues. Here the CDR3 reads CASSQDARYEQYF. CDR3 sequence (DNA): TGCGCCAGCAGCCAAGATGCGAGGTACGAGCAGTACTTC.

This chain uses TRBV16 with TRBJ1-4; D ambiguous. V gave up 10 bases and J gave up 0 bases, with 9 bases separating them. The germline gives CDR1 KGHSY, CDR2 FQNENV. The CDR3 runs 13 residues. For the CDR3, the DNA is TGTGCCACCTTACAGACAACTAATGAAAAACTGTTTTTT. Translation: CATLQTTNEKLFF.

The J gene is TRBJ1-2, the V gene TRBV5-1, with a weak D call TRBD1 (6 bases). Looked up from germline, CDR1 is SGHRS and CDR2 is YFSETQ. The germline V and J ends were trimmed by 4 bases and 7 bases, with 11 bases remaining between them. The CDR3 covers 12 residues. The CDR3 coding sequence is TGCGCCAGCAGCACAACAGGGTTTGGCTACACCTTC. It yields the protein CASSTTGFGYTF.

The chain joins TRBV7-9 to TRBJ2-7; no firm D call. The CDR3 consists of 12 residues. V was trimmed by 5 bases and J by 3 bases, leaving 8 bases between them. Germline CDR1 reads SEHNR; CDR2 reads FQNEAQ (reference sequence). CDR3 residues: CASSPTVYEQYF. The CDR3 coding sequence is TGTGCCAGCAGCCCCACAGTCTACGAGCAGTACTTC.

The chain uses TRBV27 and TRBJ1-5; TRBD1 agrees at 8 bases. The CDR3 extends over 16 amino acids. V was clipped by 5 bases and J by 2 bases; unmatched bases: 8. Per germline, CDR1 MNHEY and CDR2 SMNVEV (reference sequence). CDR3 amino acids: CASSPQGATGNQPQHF. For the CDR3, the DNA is TGTGCCAGCAGTCCCCAGGGGGCTACTGGCAATCAGCCCCAGCATTTT.

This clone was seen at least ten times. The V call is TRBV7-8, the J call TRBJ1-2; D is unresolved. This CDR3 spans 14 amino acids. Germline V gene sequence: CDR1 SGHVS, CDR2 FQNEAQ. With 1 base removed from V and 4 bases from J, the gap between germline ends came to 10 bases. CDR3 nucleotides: TGTGCCAGCAGCTTAGACTTACAGTCCTATGGCTACACCTTC. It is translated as CASSLDLQSYGYTF.

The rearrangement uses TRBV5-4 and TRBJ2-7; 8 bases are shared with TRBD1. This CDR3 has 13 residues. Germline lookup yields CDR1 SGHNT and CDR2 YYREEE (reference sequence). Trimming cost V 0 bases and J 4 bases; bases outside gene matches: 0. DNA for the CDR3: TGTGCCAGCAGCTTGGGGACAGGGTACGAGCAGTACTTC. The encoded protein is CASSLGTGYEQYF.

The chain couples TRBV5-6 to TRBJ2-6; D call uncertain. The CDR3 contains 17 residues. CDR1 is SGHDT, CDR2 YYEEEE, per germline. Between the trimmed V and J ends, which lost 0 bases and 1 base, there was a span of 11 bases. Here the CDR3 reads CASSLGRPQSGANVLTF. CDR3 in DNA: TGTGCCAGCAGCTTGGGGCGGCCTCAATCTGGGGCCAACGTCCTGACTTTC.

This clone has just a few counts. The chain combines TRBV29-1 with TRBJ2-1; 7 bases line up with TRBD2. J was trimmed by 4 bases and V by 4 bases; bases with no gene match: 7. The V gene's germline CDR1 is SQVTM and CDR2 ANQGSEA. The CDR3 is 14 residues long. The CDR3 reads CSVVGEGLYNEQFF. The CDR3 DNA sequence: TGCAGCGTTGTCGGGGAGGGCCTATACAATGAGCAGTTCTTC.